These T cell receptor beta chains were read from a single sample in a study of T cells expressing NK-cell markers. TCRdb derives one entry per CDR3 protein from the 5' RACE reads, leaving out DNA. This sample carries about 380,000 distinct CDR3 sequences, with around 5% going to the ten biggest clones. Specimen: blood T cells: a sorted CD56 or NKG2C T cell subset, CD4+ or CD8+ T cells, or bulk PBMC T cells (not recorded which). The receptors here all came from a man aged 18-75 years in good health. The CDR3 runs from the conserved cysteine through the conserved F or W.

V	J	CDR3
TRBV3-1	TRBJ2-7	CASSQDRVAGYSYEQYF
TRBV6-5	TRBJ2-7	CASRNSRGISLEQYF
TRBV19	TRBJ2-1	CASNRGGAYSINEQFF
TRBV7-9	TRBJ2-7	CASSLRNPGQHYEQYF
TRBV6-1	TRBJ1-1	CASRGTGVTEAFF
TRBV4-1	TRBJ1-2	CASSQDLLGRSYGYTF
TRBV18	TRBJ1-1	CASSPLDRGTEAFF
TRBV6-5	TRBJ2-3	CASSYSWDRGGDTQYF
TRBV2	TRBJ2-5	CASREGLFQETQYF
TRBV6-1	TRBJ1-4	CATSLGIGEKLFF
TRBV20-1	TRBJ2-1	CSVTFSGRNYNEQFF
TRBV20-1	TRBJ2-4	CSATTGVPKNIQYF
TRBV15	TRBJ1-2	CATSTRAGAYGYTF
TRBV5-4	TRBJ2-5	CASSLEGFRQETQYF
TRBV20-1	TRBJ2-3	CSAETSQTDTQYF
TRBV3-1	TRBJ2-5	CASSRGLAGARETQYF
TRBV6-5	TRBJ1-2	CASSYARLGLYGYTF
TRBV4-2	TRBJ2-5	CASSRYFRAAGAPSQETQYF
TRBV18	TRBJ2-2	CASSPRNTGELFF
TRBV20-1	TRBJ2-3	CSARTPSLAGGQDTQYF
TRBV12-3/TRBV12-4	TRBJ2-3	CASSLNPGGNTQYF
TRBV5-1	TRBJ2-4	CASSLRPGTQTLQYF
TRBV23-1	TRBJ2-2	CASSPRGQLYTGELFF
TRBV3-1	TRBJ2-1	CASSPPGLPPDEQFF
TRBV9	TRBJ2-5	CASSSRPTGETQYF
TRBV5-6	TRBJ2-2	CASSLRLAGGGNTGELFF
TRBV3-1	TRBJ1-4	CASSRGTDNNEKLFF
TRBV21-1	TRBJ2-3	CASIRGRGILTDTQYF
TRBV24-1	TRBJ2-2	CATSDAGTAFTGELFF
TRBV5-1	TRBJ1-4	CASSRRQGSNEKLFF
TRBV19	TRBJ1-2	CASSTLLQAIGGYTF
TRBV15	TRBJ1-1	CATSSLRRMNTEAFF
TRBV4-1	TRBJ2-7	CASSQGSGTARYEQYF
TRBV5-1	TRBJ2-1	CASSLGTGGSNEQFF
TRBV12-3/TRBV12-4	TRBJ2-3	CASAPGIAGEDTQYF
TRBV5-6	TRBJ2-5	CASSFFAGGPGETQYF
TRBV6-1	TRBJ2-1	CAAREAGANEQFF
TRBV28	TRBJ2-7	CASSPIGDRGRVPYF
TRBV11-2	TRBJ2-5	CASSSILSGGRTQYF
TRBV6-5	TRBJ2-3	CASSSQGRLTDTQYF
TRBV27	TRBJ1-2	CASSQRRPNYGYTF
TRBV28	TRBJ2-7	CASSRQGASYEQYF
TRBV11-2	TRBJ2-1	CASSSSGGFYNEQFF
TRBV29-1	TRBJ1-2	CSVDAGTGGAGYGYTF
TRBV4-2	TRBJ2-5	CASSLGTANPAGETQYF
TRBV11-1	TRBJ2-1	CASSLRIGQPTVYNEQFF
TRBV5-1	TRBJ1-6	CASSPDPRNSPLHF
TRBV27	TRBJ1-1	CASSPSPGTRESYTEAFF
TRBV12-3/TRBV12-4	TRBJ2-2	CASSPRIAVDTGELFF
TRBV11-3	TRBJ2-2	CASSLVAVTTGELFF
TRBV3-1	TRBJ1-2	CASSQPIGGAGYGYTF
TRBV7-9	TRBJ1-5	CASSEPWGAQHF
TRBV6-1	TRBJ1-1	CATKDRVYTTEAFF